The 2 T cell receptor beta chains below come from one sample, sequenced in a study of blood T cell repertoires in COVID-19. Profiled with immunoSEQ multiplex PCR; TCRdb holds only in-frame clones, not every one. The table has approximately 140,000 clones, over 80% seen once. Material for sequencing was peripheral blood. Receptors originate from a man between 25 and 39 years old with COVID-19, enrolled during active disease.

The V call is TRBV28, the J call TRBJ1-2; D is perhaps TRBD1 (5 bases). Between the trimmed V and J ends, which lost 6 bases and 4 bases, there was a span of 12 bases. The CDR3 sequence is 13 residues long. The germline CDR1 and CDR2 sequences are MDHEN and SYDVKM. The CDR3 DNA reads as TGTGCCAGCAGCCTCGACAGATCCTATGGCTACACCTTC. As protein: CASSLDRSYGYTF.

In DNA form, the CDR3 reads TGTGCCAGCAGCCAAGCTGGGACAGGGGACGAGCAGTACTTC. The encoded protein is CASSQAGTGDEQYF. The V gene is TRBV3-1 (or the pseudogene TRBV3-2), the J gene TRBJ2-7, with TRBD1 identical over 10 bases. The V gene end was trimmed by 1 base and the J gene end by 5 bases; junction bases not matched to a gene: 2. The CDR3 has 14 residues. Germline V gives CDR1 LGHDT, CDR2 YNNKEL (reference sequence).